A selection of T cell receptor beta chains follows, all from one sample in a study of STAT5B mutations in CD4+ large granular lymphocyte leukemia. Assay: immunoSEQ multiplex PCR; the TCRdb copy retains only in-frame clones and omits some. Seen here are 30,000 to 40,000 clones, less than 85% observed once, and the top ten hold roughly 7.7%. The sequenced sample consisted of CD4+ T cells from blood buffy coats. Source of these receptors: a human donor in good health. The CDR3 runs from the conserved cysteine through the conserved F or W. D genes are given only for firm matches. Expanded clones are given a class, and other clones once, few, many or no size at all.

v_call: TRBV5-1; j_call: TRBJ2-3; d_call: .; clone_size: .; cdr3_nt: TGCGCCAGCAGCTCTCAGCGGACTGGGGCAGATACGCAGTATTTT; cdr3_aa: CASSSQRTGADTQYF
v_call: TRBV10-2; j_call: TRBJ2-5; d_call: TRBD2; clone_size: .; cdr3_nt: TGCGCCAGCAGTGAGCTCACTAGCGAGCAAGAGACCCAGTACTTC; cdr3_aa: CASSELTSEQETQYF
v_call: TRBV13; j_call: TRBJ2-7; d_call: .; clone_size: .; cdr3_nt: TGTGCCAGCGAAGTGGCTGGCGAGCAGTACTTC; cdr3_aa: CASEVAGEQYF
v_call: TRBV7-2; j_call: TRBJ1-1; d_call: .; clone_size: .; cdr3_nt: TGTGCCAGCAGATTTGACAGACGGAACACTGAAGCTTTCTTT; cdr3_aa: CASRFDRRNTEAFF
v_call: TRBV5-1; j_call: TRBJ2-5; d_call: TRBD1; clone_size: .; cdr3_nt: TGCGCCAGCAGTGGACAGGGGGCGTTCCAAGAGACCCAGTACTTC; cdr3_aa: CASSGQGAFQETQYF
v_call: TRBV5-1; j_call: TRBJ2-3; d_call: TRBD2; clone_size: once; cdr3_nt: TGCGCCAGCAGTCAGACTAGCGGGAGAACAGATACGCAGTATTTT; cdr3_aa: CASSQTSGRTDTQYF
v_call: TRBV2; j_call: TRBJ2-3; d_call: TRBD2; clone_size: .; cdr3_nt: TGTGCCAGCAGTGATTTGGGGGAGGGCCCAGTAGATACGCAGTATTTT; cdr3_aa: CASSDLGEGPVDTQYF
v_call: TRBV5-6; j_call: TRBJ2-5; d_call: .; clone_size: .; cdr3_nt: TGTGCCAGCAGCTTGATACAGGGCCATTCAGAGACCCAGTACTTC; cdr3_aa: CASSLIQGHSETQYF
v_call: TRBV7-9; j_call: TRBJ1-2; d_call: TRBD1; clone_size: .; cdr3_nt: TGTGCCAGCAGCTCAGCAGGGACAGCTAACTATGGCTACACCTTC; cdr3_aa: CASSSAGTANYGYTF
v_call: TRBV5-1; j_call: TRBJ1-6; d_call: .; clone_size: .; cdr3_nt: TGCGCCAGCAGCTTGGAGGGGAGCAATTCACCCCTCCACTTT; cdr3_aa: CASSLEGSNSPLHF
v_call: TRBV19; j_call: TRBJ1-5; d_call: TRBD1; clone_size: few; cdr3_nt: TGTGCCAGTAGTATATTCAGGGGGACTAATCAGCCCCAGCATTTT; cdr3_aa: CASSIFRGTNQPQHF
v_call: TRBV5-1; j_call: TRBJ2-3; d_call: TRBD2; clone_size: .; cdr3_nt: TGCGCCAGCAGCTTTGGGACCTCGCGGGGGTCCGATACGCAGTATTTT; cdr3_aa: CASSFGTSRGSDTQYF
v_call: TRBV5-4; j_call: TRBJ2-1; d_call: TRBD1; clone_size: .; cdr3_nt: TGTGCCAGCAGCATTGGACAGGGCGCGGGATCCTACAATGAGCAGTTCTTC; cdr3_aa: CASSIGQGAGSYNEQFF
v_call: TRBV6-1; j_call: TRBJ1-5; d_call: .; clone_size: .; cdr3_nt: TGTGCCAGCCACATGGACGGCGATCAGCCCCAGCATTTT; cdr3_aa: CASHMDGDQPQHF
v_call: TRBV27; j_call: TRBJ1-2; d_call: .; clone_size: .; cdr3_nt: TGTGCCAGCAGTCCCTCGATTGGGAAGGGGGACTATGGCTACACCTTC; cdr3_aa: CASSPSIGKGDYGYTF
v_call: TRBV5-4; j_call: TRBJ2-3; d_call: .; clone_size: .; cdr3_nt: TGTGCCAGCAGCCTAATCCCACTAGCCACTAGCACAGATACGCAGTATTTT; cdr3_aa: CASSLIPLATSTDTQYF
v_call: TRBV5-6; j_call: TRBJ2-1; d_call: .; clone_size: .; cdr3_nt: TGTGCCAGCAGCTGGGGGGTGTTGAATGAGCAGTTCTTC; cdr3_aa: CASSWGVLNEQFF
v_call: TRBV11-3; j_call: TRBJ2-7; d_call: .; clone_size: .; cdr3_nt: TGTGCCAGCAGCTTACGACCGGGACTTTCCTACGAGCAGTACTTC; cdr3_aa: CASSLRPGLSYEQYF
v_call: TRBV7-6; j_call: TRBJ2-3; d_call: TRBD2; clone_size: .; cdr3_nt: TGTGCCAGCAGCTTACGGACTAGCGGGATAGGGGCAGATACGCAGTATTTT; cdr3_aa: CASSLRTSGIGADTQYF
v_call: TRBV5-1; j_call: TRBJ1-3; d_call: .; clone_size: .; cdr3_nt: TGCGCCAGCAGCTTTGTAGGGGTAGGCTCTGGAAACACCATATATTTT; cdr3_aa: CASSFVGVGSGNTIYF
v_call: TRBV9; j_call: TRBJ1-1; d_call: TRBD1; clone_size: .; cdr3_nt: TGTGCCAGCAGCGTAGCGGGACAGGGTATGAAGAACACTGAAGCTTTCTTT; cdr3_aa: CASSVAGQGMKNTEAFF
v_call: TRBV6-1; j_call: TRBJ2-7; d_call: .; clone_size: .; cdr3_nt: TGTGCCAGCAGTCCTCGTGGAGGGTCCTACGAGCAGTACTTC; cdr3_aa: CASSPRGGSYEQYF
v_call: TRBV18; j_call: TRBJ2-7; d_call: TRBD2; clone_size: .; cdr3_nt: TGTGCCAGCTCACCGTCAATTATCGACGCGGGAGCCTACGAGCAGTACTTC; cdr3_aa: CASSPSIIDAGAYEQYF
v_call: TRBV11-2; j_call: TRBJ2-1; d_call: .; clone_size: .; cdr3_nt: TGTGCCAGCAGCTTATCCAGGGGGGATGAGCAGTTCTTC; cdr3_aa: CASSLSRGDEQFF
v_call: TRBV14; j_call: TRBJ2-1; d_call: TRBD2; clone_size: .; cdr3_nt: TGTGCCAGCAGCCGGACTAGCGGAAATTCCGGCTCCTACAATGAGCAGTTCTTC; cdr3_aa: CASSRTSGNSGSYNEQFF
v_call: TRBV7-9; j_call: TRBJ2-7; d_call: .; clone_size: .; cdr3_nt: TGTGCCAGCAGCTGGTCGACTACCAAGGGTGGGGAGCAGTACTTC; cdr3_aa: CASSWSTTKGGEQYF
v_call: TRBV5-5; j_call: TRBJ2-7; d_call: .; clone_size: .; cdr3_nt: TGTGCCAGCAGCCCTAATAGCGGAAGGACTGGCGAGCAGTACTTC; cdr3_aa: CASSPNSGRTGEQYF
v_call: TRBV5-6; j_call: TRBJ1-4; d_call: TRBD1; clone_size: once; cdr3_nt: TGTGCCAGCAGCTTAACCAGGGGGTCTGAAAAACTGTTTTTT; cdr3_aa: CASSLTRGSEKLFF
v_call: TRBV5-5; j_call: TRBJ2-1; d_call: .; clone_size: .; cdr3_nt: TGTGCCAGCAGCTCACAGGGGGGGAATGAGCAGTTCTTC; cdr3_aa: CASSSQGGNEQFF
v_call: TRBV5-1; j_call: TRBJ1-1; d_call: .; clone_size: .; cdr3_nt: TGCGCCAGCAGCTCCAAACAGCAGAACACTGAAGCTTTCTTT; cdr3_aa: CASSSKQQNTEAFF
v_call: TRBV7-9; j_call: TRBJ1-5; d_call: .; clone_size: .; cdr3_nt: TGTGCCAGCAGCTTTGGGGAGGGGCTGCCCCAGCATTTT; cdr3_aa: CASSFGEGLPQHF
v_call: TRBV11-3; j_call: TRBJ2-1; d_call: TRBD2; clone_size: .; cdr3_nt: TGTGCCAGCAGAAGTACGGCGGGAGTCCAGTTCTTC; cdr3_aa: CASRSTAGVQFF